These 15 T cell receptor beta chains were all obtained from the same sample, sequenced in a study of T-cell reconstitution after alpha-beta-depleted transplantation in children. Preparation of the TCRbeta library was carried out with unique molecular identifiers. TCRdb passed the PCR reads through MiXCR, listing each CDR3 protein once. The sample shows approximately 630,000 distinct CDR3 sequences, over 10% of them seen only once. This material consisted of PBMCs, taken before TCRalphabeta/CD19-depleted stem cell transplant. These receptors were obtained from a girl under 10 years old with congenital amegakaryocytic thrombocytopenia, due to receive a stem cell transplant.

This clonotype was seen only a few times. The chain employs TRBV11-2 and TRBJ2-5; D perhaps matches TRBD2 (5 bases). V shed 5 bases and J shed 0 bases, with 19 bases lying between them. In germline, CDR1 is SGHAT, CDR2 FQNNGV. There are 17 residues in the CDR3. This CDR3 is CASSKTWSTRNQETQYF. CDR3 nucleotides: TGTGCCAGCAGCAAAACATGGTCCACTAGGAACCAAGAGACCCAGTACTTC.

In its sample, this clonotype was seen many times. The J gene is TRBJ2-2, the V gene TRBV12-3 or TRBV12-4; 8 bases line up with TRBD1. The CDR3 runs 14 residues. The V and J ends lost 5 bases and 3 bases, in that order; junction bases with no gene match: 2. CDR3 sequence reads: CASSGQGYTGELFF. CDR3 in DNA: TGTGCCAGCAGTGGACAGGGTTACACCGGGGAGCTGTTTTTT.

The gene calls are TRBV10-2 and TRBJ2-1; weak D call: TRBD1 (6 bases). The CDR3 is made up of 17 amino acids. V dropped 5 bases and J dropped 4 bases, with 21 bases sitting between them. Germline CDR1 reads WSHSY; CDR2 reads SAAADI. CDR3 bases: TGCGCCAGCAGTCCCACCCTCGCTTGGGGGCTTTACAATGAGCAGTTCTTC. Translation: CASSPTLAWGLYNEQFF.

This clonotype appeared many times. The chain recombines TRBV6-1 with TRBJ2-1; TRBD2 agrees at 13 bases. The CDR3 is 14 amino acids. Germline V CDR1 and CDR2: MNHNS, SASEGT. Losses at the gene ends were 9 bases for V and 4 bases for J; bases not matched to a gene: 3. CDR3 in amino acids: CASSTSGRYNEQFF. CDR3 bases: TGTGCCAGTTCGACTAGCGGGAGGTACAATGAGCAGTTCTTC.

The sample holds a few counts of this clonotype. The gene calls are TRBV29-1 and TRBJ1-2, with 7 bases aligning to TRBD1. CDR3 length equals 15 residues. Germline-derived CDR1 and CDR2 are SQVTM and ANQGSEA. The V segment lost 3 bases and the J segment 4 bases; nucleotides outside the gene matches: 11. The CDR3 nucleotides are TGCAGCGTTGAGCGGACAGGCCCAGCCTTCTATGGCTACACCTTC. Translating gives CSVERTGPAFYGYTF. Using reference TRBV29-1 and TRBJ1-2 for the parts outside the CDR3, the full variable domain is SAVISQKPSRDICQRGTSLTIQCQVDSQVTMMFWYRQQPGQSLTLIATANQGSEATYESGFVIDKFPISRPNLTFSTLTVSNMSPEDSSIYLCSVERTGPAFYGYTFGSGTRLTVV.

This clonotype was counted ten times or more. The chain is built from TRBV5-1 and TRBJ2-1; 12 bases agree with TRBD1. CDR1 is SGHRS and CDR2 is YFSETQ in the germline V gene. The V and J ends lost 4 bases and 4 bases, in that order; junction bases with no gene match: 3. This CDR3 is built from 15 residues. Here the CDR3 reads CASSKGQGAYNEQFF. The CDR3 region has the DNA TGCGCCAGCAGCAAGGGACAGGGGGCTTACAATGAGCAGTTCTTC.

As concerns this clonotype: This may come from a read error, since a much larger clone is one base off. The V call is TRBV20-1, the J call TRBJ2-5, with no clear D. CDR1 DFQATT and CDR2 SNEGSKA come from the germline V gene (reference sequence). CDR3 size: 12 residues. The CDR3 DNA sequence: TGCAGAACAAGCCGAACCGGGGAGACCCAGTACTTC. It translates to CRTSRTGETQYF.

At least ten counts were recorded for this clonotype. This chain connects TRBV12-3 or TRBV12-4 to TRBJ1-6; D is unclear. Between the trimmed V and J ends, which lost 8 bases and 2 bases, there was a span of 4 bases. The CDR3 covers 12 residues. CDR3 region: CASGPYNSPLHF. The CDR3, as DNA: TGTGCCAGCGGGCCCTATAATTCACCCCTCCACTTT.

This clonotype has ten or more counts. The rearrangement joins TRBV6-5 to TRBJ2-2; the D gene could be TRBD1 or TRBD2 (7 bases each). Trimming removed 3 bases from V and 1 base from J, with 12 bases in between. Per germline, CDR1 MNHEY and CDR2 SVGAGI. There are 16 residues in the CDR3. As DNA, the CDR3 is TGTGCCAGCAGTTATCGCAGGGGGGGGAACACCGGGGAGCTGTTTTTT. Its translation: CASSYRRGGNTGELFF.

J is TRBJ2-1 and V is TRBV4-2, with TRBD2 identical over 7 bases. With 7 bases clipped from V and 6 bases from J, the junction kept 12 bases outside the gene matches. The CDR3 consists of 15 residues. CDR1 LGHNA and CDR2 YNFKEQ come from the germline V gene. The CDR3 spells CASTEREEVRNEQFF. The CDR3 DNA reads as TGTGCCAGCACCGAACGGGAGGAAGTTCGCAATGAGCAGTTCTTC.

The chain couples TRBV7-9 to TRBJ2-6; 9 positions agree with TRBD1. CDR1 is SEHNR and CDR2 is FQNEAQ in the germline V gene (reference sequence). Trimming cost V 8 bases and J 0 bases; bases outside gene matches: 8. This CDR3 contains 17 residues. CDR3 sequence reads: CASGPGQGLSGANVLTF. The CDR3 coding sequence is TGTGCCAGCGGCCCGGGACAGGGCCTCTCTGGGGCCAACGTCCTGACTTTC.

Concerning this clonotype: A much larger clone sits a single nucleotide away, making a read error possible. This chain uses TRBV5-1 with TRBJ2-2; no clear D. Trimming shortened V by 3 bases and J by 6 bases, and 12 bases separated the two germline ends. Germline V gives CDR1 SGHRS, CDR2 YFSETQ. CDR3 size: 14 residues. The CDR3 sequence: CASSSDPVAGELFF. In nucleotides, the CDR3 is TGCGCCAGCAGCTCGGATCCCGTTGCCGGGGAGCTGTTTTTT.

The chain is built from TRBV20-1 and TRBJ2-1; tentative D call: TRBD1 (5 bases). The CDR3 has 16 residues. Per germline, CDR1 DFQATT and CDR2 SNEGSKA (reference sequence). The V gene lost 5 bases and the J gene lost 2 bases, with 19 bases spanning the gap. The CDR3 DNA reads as TGCAGTGCTTATAAGACAGTTGGGATCCCCTACAATGAGCAGTTCTTC. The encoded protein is CSAYKTVGIPYNEQFF.

Written as DNA, the CDR3 is TGTGCCAGCTCACCAATTGCGGGACAGAGCAATCAGCCCCAGCATTTT. Protein product: CASSPIAGQSNQPQHF. V is TRBV18 and J is TRBJ1-5; 7 positions agree with TRBD1. Trimming removed 2 bases from V and 1 base from J; junction bases left unmatched: 5. The CDR3 extends over 16 amino acids. Germline CDR1 KGHSH, CDR2 LQKENI.

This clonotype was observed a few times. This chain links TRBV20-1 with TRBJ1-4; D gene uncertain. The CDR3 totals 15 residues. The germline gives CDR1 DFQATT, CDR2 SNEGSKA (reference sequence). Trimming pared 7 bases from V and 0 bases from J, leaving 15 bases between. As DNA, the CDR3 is TGCAGTGGGATCCAGGCTTCATCAACTAATGAAAAACTGTTTTTT. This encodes CSGIQASSTNEKLFF.